This T cell receptor beta chain was identified in a study of T cells in Graves' hyperthyroidism and ophthalmopathy. Study-wide background: Peripheral blood was secured at the point of initial diagnosis, before any treatment.

The germline CDR1 and CDR2 sequences are SEHNR and FQNEAQ (reference sequence). The V end was cut by 8 bases, the J end by 6 bases, with 17 bases between. The CDR3 sequence is 14 residues long. Using RNA transcripts as the source, TCR beta CDR3 regions were amplified. The TCR CDR3 first-round RT-PCR relied on the HTBI primer set. Using its own MiXCR run on the multiplex PCR reads, TCRdb lists one record per CDR3 protein. Here the sample spans around 720,000 distinct CDR3 sequences, under 45% being singletons. General study results and limits: Blood also held most thyroid clonotypes expanded beyond 0.001.

This clonotype was recorded at least ten times. Its target is not known. Researchers barred patients who had uncontrolled infection, other autoimmune disease, pregnancy or lactation. Diagnosis relied on clinical symptoms, serum thyroxine and TRAb, thyroid ultrasound and orbital computed tomography. Specimen: blood. The chain uses TRBV7-9 and TRBJ1-5; unclear D gene. The sequence was collected from a woman in her thirties or forties with Graves' hyperthyroidism. This CDR3 reads CASSQDPVGQPQHF. The DNA for the CDR3 is TGTGCCAGCTCCCAAGACCCGGTCGGTCAGCCCCAGCATTTT.